The present TCR beta chain was sequenced within a study of blood T cell repertoires in COVID-19. Study-wide context: PBMCs, B-cell-depleted T cells, or T cells were the source of the cDNA or gDNA that made up the material.

Per the study methods: For nucleated cells, counts were estimated from reference gene primer amplification. Produced via immunoSEQ multiplex PCR; TCRdb's table is partial and in-frame only. Clone size and the V and J calls come from that table; the DNA yielded D and trimming. The sample carries approximately 170,000 clones, 88% recorded once. The CDR3 loop spans 15 amino acids. Germline CDR1 is LNHDA and CDR2 is SQIVND (reference sequence). Trimming shortened V by 0 bases and J by 10 bases, and 16 bases separated the two germline ends. The receptor's source is a man between 50 and 59 years old who had recovered from COVID-19. Sequenced sample: peripheral blood. The genes are TRBV19 and TRBJ2-1; no definite D call. CDR3 DNA: TGTGCCAGTAGTATAGATCCGGTACGTTGGTGGGAGCAGTTCTTC. Translated, it gives CASSIDPVRWWEQFF.